This TCR beta chain was identified during a study of T cell responses to AZD1222 COVID-19 vaccine (dated by TCRdb to about 2021). Broadly, across the study: A total of under 250 trial participants underwent TCR sequencing, of whom 207 had received two doses of AZD1222 and some 25 had received two doses of the MenACWY control vaccine. Trial participants were enrolled into age subgroups of 18-55, 56-69 and 70-plus years, which contained roughly 150, 30 and 60 TCR-sequenced participants, respectively.

Comment on this clone: It lacks a known antigen. Base qualities are not recorded, but no much larger clone differs from it by a single base.

Broader findings and caveats from the paper: No day 14 peak-response samples were available, so repertoires were characterized only after the peak T cell response. The 56-69-year group was small, and its depth increase did not reach significance, likely because of low power. Nearly half of unique spike-specific TCRs reportedly recognized epitopes outside regions mutated in the B.1.351 and B.1.1.7 variants. The whole spike protein was spanned by vaccine-associated CD4 TCRs, and dominant responses were seen in regions 160-218 and 743-854. After two AZD1222 doses, both the breadth and the depth of spike-specific TCRs were significantly higher than at day 0 and than in MenACWY recipients. Conclusions about previously exposed vaccinees are limited because only six or seven AZD1222 recipients were SARS-CoV-2 seropositive at baseline. Participants were mostly white British and included more females than males, and it was suggested by the authors that clonal diversity may have been underestimated.

This sample's time point label indicates: about 28 days (+/-7) after the second vaccine dose. This specimen's treatment or condition label, interpreted: meningococcal conjugate vaccine given as trial control. Vaccinee samples came from UK trials COV001 and COV002, including a single-blind randomized controlled phase 2/3 trial of AZD1222 (ChAdOx1 nCoV-19) in healthy adults. For TCRbeta chain sequencing, PBMC samples were collected from trial participants at day 0 and at day 28 after the second dose. The CDR3 regions of human TCRbeta chains were analyzed by immunosequencing. As for how the authors treated the data: Repertoire TCRs were checked for matches against a reference library of SARS-CoV-2-specific TCRs that had been generated using the MIRA antigen-specificity platform. Breadth was defined as the fraction of unique TCRs that were SARS-CoV-2-associated, and depth was defined as the fraction of total T cells that were SARS-CoV-2-associated. Using the MIRA data, every spike-specific TCR was mapped to the spike region that the TCR reacted to and assigned to either a CD4 or a CD8 class. Log10-transformed breadth and depth values were compared by one-way ANOVA with Sidak's multiple comparisons tests. The source is immuneACCESS, and TCRdb retained only in-frame sequences with V and J called. Part of the clones is not carried over; for the studies checked, unresolved V genes explain less than half of this, and the remainder is unexplained. D and trimming come from the DNA, and the V and J calls and clone size come from that table. This sample lists about 210,000 clones; 90% to 95% were detected once. The ten largest account for around 1.8% of the sample.

The CDR3 measures 18 amino acids from cysteine to phenylalanine. CDR3 DNA is the only sequence kept; it has 54 bases, read in frame from the first base. From V the trimming removes 1 base and from J it removes 4 bases, while the gene matches leave 12 bases of the junction unaccounted for. The germline V gene encodes CDR1 LNHDA and CDR2 SQIVND (reference sequence). The rearrangement combines TRBV19 with TRBJ1-4; 7 bases in between match TRBD1. The clonotype was recovered from an adult who received the MenACWY meningococcal vaccine as a control. The material was peripheral blood, obtained 28 days after the second dose of the MenACWY control vaccine. The base sequence is TGTGCCAGTAGTATAGCTTTTGGGACAGAAGAGCTTAATGAAAAACTGTTTTTT. This gives the protein CASSIAFGTEELNEKLFF.